This TCR beta chain was observed in a study of blood T cells in healthy people across ages. Points from the study as a whole: When set beside aged donors, long-lived donors presented more naive CD4+ cells and higher diversity.

This CDR3 is 17 amino acids long. Losses at the gene ends were 4 bases for V and 6 bases for J; bases not matched to a gene: 16. Germline CDR1 is LGHNA and CDR2 is YSLEER. Worth noting for this clonotype: Its antigen is still unknown.

A J-beta primer mix and a sample-barcoded 5' primer were used in a second PCR of roughly 6 to 12 cycles. Every cDNA molecule bore a tag from a template-switch adaptor containing 12 random nucleotides. A minimum of 2.5 million CDR3-containing paired-end reads was obtained for each sample. Each CDR3 protein gets one entry after TCRdb re-called the 5' RACE reads with MiXCR. The sample has hundreds of thousands of distinct CDR3 sequences; under 30% are singletons. The V gene is TRBV4-3, the J gene TRBJ1-1; 8 bases map to TRBD1. Input material: blood. This sequence originates from an elderly woman in good health. The CDR3 bases are TGCGCCAGCAGCCCTGGGTACAGGGGGTTGTATTCGGCTGAAGCTTTCTTT. It codes for CASSPGYRGLYSAEAFF.